The source of this T cell receptor beta chain is a study of T-cell reconstitution after alpha-beta-depleted transplantation in children. V was cut by 3 bases and J by 6 bases, with 20 bases left in between. Germline V lookup: CDR1 SGHTA, CDR2 FQGNSA. The CDR3 loop spans 17 amino acids. This clonotype was observed at least ten times. Its antigen remains unknown. Unique molecular identifiers were used in preparing the TCRbeta library. TCRdb re-called the PCR reads through MiXCR, storing one row per CDR3 protein. The sample holds 200,000 to 250,000 distinct CDR3 sequences; about 11% are singletons and the top ten take over 25%. Study observations and caveats: A year had passed since transplant, and T-cell counts and diversity by then came mostly from newly produced T cells.

The sample here was PBMCs, taken before TCRalphabeta/CD19-depleted stem cell transplant. The TCR comes from a child younger than two with acute myeloid leukemia, due to receive a stem cell transplant. This rearrangement joins TRBV7-2 to TRBJ1-4; TRBD1 might be the D (6 bases). The CDR3 reads CASSLGGARGQDEKLFF. In DNA, the CDR3 is TGTGCCAGCAGCTTGGGGGGGGCCCGGGGCCAGGATGAAAAACTGTTTTTT.